One and the same sample provided the 24 T cell receptor beta chains below, sequenced in a study of pediatric ulcerative colitis. Measured with immunoSEQ multiplex PCR; TCRdb has only the in-frame clones, and not every one. The sample lists roughly 64,000 clones, 86% seen once, with about 3.5% in the top ten. The sequenced sample was blood. The receptors here all came from a boy between 10 and 17 years old with severe ulcerative colitis.

This clone appeared once. V and J are TRBV15 and TRBJ1-1; tentatively, D is TRBD1 (5 bases). The CDR3 totals 18 residues. V was shortened by 3 bases and J by 0 bases, with 20 bases between the two germline ends. Germline V CDR1 and CDR2: LNHNV, YYDKDF (reference sequence). CDR3 DNA: TGTGCCACCAGCAGCGGACTAGGGGAATTGGGCATGAACACTGAAGCTTTCTTT. This codes for CATSSGLGELGMNTEAFF.

V gene TRBV7-6 combines with J gene TRBJ1-3, with D perhaps TRBD1 (5 bases). The germline gives CDR1 SGHVS, CDR2 FNYEAQ. The ends were cut back, 3 bases at V and 3 bases at J, with 9 bases in the middle. The CDR3 spans 14 residues. In DNA form, the CDR3 reads TGTGCCAGCAGCTTGACAGTGGTTGGAAACACCATATATTTT. Its protein product is CASSLTVVGNTIYF.

The CDR3 reads CASSSGLAGVLDTQYF. The CDR3 region has the DNA TGTGCCAGCAGCTCGGGACTAGCGGGGGTCCTAGATACGCAGTATTTT. The gene calls are TRBV13 and TRBJ2-3; 14 bases are shared with TRBD2. This CDR3 contains 16 residues. The germline gives CDR1 PRHDT, CDR2 FYEKMQ (reference sequence). Unmatched junction bases numbered 5, after V lost 4 bases and J lost 5 bases.

This chain uses TRBV7-9 with TRBJ2-1; D is uncertain. CDR1 and CDR2 from the germline V gene are SEHNR and FQNEAQ (reference sequence). Trimming took off 4 bases at V and 0 bases at J, with 13 bases between the two ends. CDR3 size: 16 residues. The CDR3 spells CASSSQPISSYNEQFF. Written as DNA, the CDR3 is TGTGCCAGCAGCTCACAGCCTATTAGCTCCTACAATGAGCAGTTCTTC.

V usage is TRBV18 and J usage is TRBJ2-7; D gene unclear. V was cut by 2 bases and J by 6 bases, with 14 bases left in between. This CDR3 contains 14 residues. CDR1 KGHSH and CDR2 LQKENI come from the germline V gene. The CDR3 nucleotides read TGTGCCAGCTCACCAACGGCAGGATCGCTCGAGCAGTACTTC. It translates to CASSPTAGSLEQYF.

V is TRBV25-1 and J is TRBJ1-2; D remains unclear. From germline, CDR1 is MGHDK and CDR2 SYGVNS. The CDR3 loop spans 15 amino acids. V lost 3 bases to trimming and J lost 4 bases, with 15 bases between them. In DNA form, the CDR3 reads TGTGCCAGCAGTGAGGAGGGAGGCAGCTCCTATGGCTACACCTTC. Amino acid sequence: CASSEEGGSSYGYTF.

The V call is TRBV25-1, the J call TRBJ2-5; no reliable D call. V dropped 4 bases and J dropped 1 base, with 4 bases sitting between them. CDR1 is MGHDK, CDR2 SYGVNS, per germline. The CDR3 is 12 residues long. CDR3 bases: TGTGCCAGCAGTGGATTCCAAGAGACCCAGTACTTC. Its protein product is CASSGFQETQYF.

This clone was detected once. The rearrangement joins TRBV4-3 to TRBJ1-2; D perhaps matches TRBD1 (6 bases). CDR1 LGHNA and CDR2 YSLEER come from the germline V gene. CDR3 length equals 17 residues. V lost 2 bases, J lost 4 bases, and 20 bases lay in between. This CDR3 is CASSQMMWGGASYGYTF. DNA for the CDR3: TGCGCCAGCAGCCAAATGATGTGGGGGGGCGCATCCTATGGCTACACCTTC.

The chain uses TRBV25-1 and TRBJ2-2; 8 bases are shared with TRBD2. V shed 3 bases and J 4 bases; nucleotides not matched to a gene: 13. The germline gives CDR1 MGHDK, CDR2 SYGVNS. The CDR3 has 18 residues. In DNA, the CDR3 is TGTGCCAGCAGTGACTTTGATAGGGCGGGAGGCGTCACCGGGGAGCTGTTTTTT. Amino acids: CASSDFDRAGGVTGELFF.

The V and J genes are TRBV4-2 and TRBJ2-3; D call uncertain. Germline CDR1 reads LGHNA; CDR2 reads YNFKEQ. This CDR3 region has 17 residues. V lost 0 bases and J 0 bases, leaving 13 bases between the germline ends. CDR3 nucleotide sequence: TGTGCCAGCAGCCAAGATCCCAACGCTTATAGCACAGATACGCAGTATTTT. Protein sequence: CASSQDPNAYSTDTQYF.

The chain is built from TRBV10-3 and TRBJ1-5; D not certain. Trimming pared 6 bases from V and 8 bases from J, leaving 14 bases between. In germline, CDR1 is ENHRY, CDR2 SYGVKD. The CDR3 has 13 residues. DNA for the CDR3: TGTGCCATCAGCGAGAGATACCGGGAGCCCCAGCATTTT. It codes for CAISERYREPQHF.

This clone was observed a handful of times. The DNA for the CDR3 is TGTGCCAGCAGCGCAAACAGGGAGACGAGCTATGGCTACACCTTC. It encodes CASSANRETSYGYTF. This rearrangement joins TRBV13 to TRBJ1-2, with D perhaps matching TRBD1 (6 bases). CDR1 PRHDT and CDR2 FYEKMQ come from the germline V gene (reference sequence). V was shortened by 5 bases and J by 4 bases, with 17 bases between the two germline ends. The CDR3 covers 15 residues.

Comment on this clone: One end of the junction is discordant with germline, which a read error may explain. The V call is TRBV7-7, the J call TRBJ2-5; a possible D gene is TRBD2 (5 bases). This CDR3 comprises 13 residues. Germline lookup yields CDR1 SSHAT and CDR2 FNYEAQ (reference sequence). CDR3 in DNA: TGTGCTAGCAGCCGCGGGCTACAAGAGACCCAGTACTTC. Translating it yields CASSRGLQETQYF.

V gene TRBV4-2 combines with J gene TRBJ2-1; TRBD1 matches 8 bases. The CDR3 spans 17 residues. The junction had 10 bases not matched to a gene; V was cut back by 3 bases and J by 3 bases. The germline gives CDR1 LGHNA, CDR2 YNFKEQ. CDR3 protein: CASSQPPQGVLYNEQFF. The CDR3 DNA is TGTGCCAGCAGCCAGCCCCCACAGGGGGTCCTCTACAATGAGCAGTTCTTC.

The chain uses TRBV11-3 and TRBJ2-5; D ambiguous. CDR3 size: 14 residues. V lost 5 bases and J lost 7, with 17 bases in between. The germline V gene encodes CDR1 SGHNT and CDR2 YENEEA. CDR3 nucleotide sequence: TGTGCCAGCAGCAGAGAGAGTGTTCTAGGGACCCAGTACTTC. Its protein is CASSRESVLGTQYF.

The CDR3 protein is CASRGPGPPPNEQFF. The CDR3, as DNA: TGTGCCAGCAGAGGGCCCGGGCCTCCGCCCAATGAGCAGTTCTTC. The rearrangement joins TRBV6-5 to TRBJ2-1, with D uncertain. V shed 6 bases and J shed 6 bases, with 18 bases lying between them. The CDR3 is made up of 15 amino acids. Germline lookup yields CDR1 MNHEY and CDR2 SVGAGI.

The V gene is TRBV18, the J gene TRBJ2-3; 7 nucleotides align to TRBD2. This CDR3 has 16 amino acids. Germline-derived CDR1 and CDR2 are KGHSH and LQKENI. J was trimmed by 0 bases and V by 2 bases; bases with no gene match: 5. The CDR3 spells CASSPIAGSSTDTQYF. CDR3 coding DNA: TGTGCCAGCTCACCAATAGCGGGTTCTAGCACAGATACGCAGTATTTT. Full variable domain (rest looked up from reference TRBV18 and TRBJ2-3): NAGVMQNPRHLVRRRGQEARLRCSPMKGHSHVYWYRQLPEEGLKFMVYLQKENIIDESGMPKERFSAEFPKEGPSILRIQQVVRGDSAAYFCASSPIAGSSTDTQYFGPGTRLTVL.

The genes are TRBV11-2 and TRBJ1-1; D call uncertain. Trimming removed 5 bases at V and 1 base at J, with 14 bases between. The germline gives CDR1 SGHAT, CDR2 FQNNGV. The CDR3 runs to 15 residues. The CDR3 coding sequence is TGTGCCAGCAGCAACGCTGGGGTGGCGAACACTGAAGCTTTCTTT. Translating gives CASSNAGVANTEAFF.

The chain has TRBV14 and TRBJ2-5; tentatively, D is TRBD1 (5 bases). Germline assignment: CDR1 SGHDN and CDR2 FVKESK. The CDR3 is 14 residues long. The V gene lost 4 bases and the J gene lost 1 base, with 10 bases spanning the gap. The CDR3 protein is CASSPSRVQETQYF. The CDR3 DNA is TGTGCCAGCAGCCCCTCCAGGGTCCAAGAGACCCAGTACTTC.

In the case of this clone: Its ends do not fully match the called genes, so a read error is possible. V gene TRBV7-9 combines with J gene TRBJ2-7; D not resolved. The germline V gene encodes CDR1 SEHNR and CDR2 FQNEAQ (reference sequence). The length of the CDR3 is 14 residues. In DNA, the CDR3 is TGCGCCAGCAGCCAAGGGTTAGGCTCCTACGAGCAGTACTTC. Translated, it gives CASSQGLGSYEQYF.

The chain couples TRBV7-9 to TRBJ1-4; maybe TRBD1 (6 bases). The V and J ends lost 5 bases and 8 bases respectively, with 18 bases between them. Per the germline V gene, CDR1 is SEHNR and CDR2 is FQNEAQ (reference sequence). This CDR3 is built from 15 residues. The CDR3 sequence: CASSGGPQGTEKLFF. CDR3 nucleotide sequence: TGTGCCAGCAGCGGCGGCCCGCAGGGGACAGAAAAACTGTTTTTT.

J is TRBJ2-5 and V is TRBV30; perhaps D is TRBD1 or TRBD2 (5 bases each). Germline assignment: CDR1 GTSNPN and CDR2 SVGIG (reference sequence). Trimming took 2 bases from V and 7 from J, leaving 20 bases between them. This CDR3 comprises 15 residues. The CDR3 reads CAWSHTGQAGGTQYF. The DNA for the CDR3 is TGTGCCTGGAGTCATACGGGGCAGGCAGGCGGGACCCAGTACTTC.

The rearrangement joins TRBV7-2 to TRBJ1-2; no firm D call. The CDR3 sequence is 15 residues long. Trimming removed 0 bases from V and 5 bases from J, with 13 bases in between. Germline V gene data show CDR1 as SGHTA and CDR2 as FQGNSA. The CDR3 DNA is TGTGCCAGCAGCTTAGCGTCCGGGAGTGAGTATGGCTACACCTTC. Residues: CASSLASGSEYGYTF.

The V call is TRBV7-2, the J call TRBJ2-7, with 8 positions matching TRBD2. V shed 5 bases, J shed 7 bases, and the junction held 13 bases outside the gene matches. Per germline, CDR1 SGHTA and CDR2 FQGNSA. The CDR3 is 15 amino acids. CDR3 nucleotide sequence: TGTGCCAGCAGCCCCCCAGGGACTAGGGCGGAAGAGCAGTACTTC. Translation gives CASSPPGTRAEEQYF. Variable domain in full (rest from reference TRBV7-2 and TRBJ2-7): GAGVSQSPSNKVTEKGKDVELRCDPISGHTALYWYRQSLGQGLEFLIYFQGNSAPDKSGLPSDRFSAERTGGSVSTLTIQRTQQEDSAVYLCASSPPGTRAEEQYFGPGTRLTVT.